What follows describes a single T cell receptor (beta chain). Its target is not known. Researchers ran the PCR with 60 Vbeta and 13 Jbeta primers. The method was immunoSEQ multiplex PCR; TCRdb's version includes in-frame clones alone and lacks a portion of them. The table includes some 170,000 clones, around 80% detected once. The data originate from a study of cytomegalovirus exposure and HLA in healthy donors. Study information: Out of a few hundred genotyped donors, roughly 80% belonged to the Caucasian-associated ancestry cluster.

Study-level points and caveats: Being productive about 87% or about 30% of the time was typical of most TCR beta V segments in an earlier analysis.

The sequence was collected from a girl under 18 in good health and CMV-seropositive. Source material: PBMCs.

CDR3 coding DNA: TGTGCCACCAGCAGAGATATAGCCTCGGAGACCCAGTACTTC. It codes for CATSRDIASETQYF. The rearrangement joins TRBV15 to TRBJ2-5; D remains ambiguous. V dropped 0 bases and J dropped 5 bases, with 10 bases sitting between them. CDR1 is LNHNV, CDR2 YYDKDF, per germline (reference sequence). The length of the CDR3 is 14 residues.